This record concerns one T cell receptor (beta chain) sequence. Its antigen is unidentified. This CDR3 region has 13 residues. Germline loops: CDR1 MNHEY, CDR2 SVGEGT. Trimming cost V 4 bases and J 5 bases; bases outside gene matches: 3. The sample is drawn from a study of human T cells and chemical hapten exposure. Authors' data handling: TCR counts had a median of 95,638 per sample and spanned roughly 23,224 to 700,000. Each CDR3 protein is one row after TCRdb ran MiXCR on the RACE reads. It is TCRdb's table, rather than the study itself, that gives the V and J calls and clone size. The table records roughly 62,000 distinct CDR3 sequences, roughly an eighth of them present only once. Time point meaning: patch test 3, about 24 weeks after DPC sensitization. Treatment specified: therapeutic diphenylcyclopropenone sensitization with weekly scalp DPC. The total RNA was obtained from whole blood that was not fractionated.

Study conclusions and caveats: Controls had significantly fewer large CDR3 similarity clusters than were formed by expanded TCRs. Higher patch test scores went with higher counts of PT1 expanded TCRs.

The sequence was obtained from a man under 40 with alopecia areata. Some clones in this sample may be carry-over from other donors' samples. The sample here was whole blood, taken in connection with sensitization to the hapten diphenylcyclopropenone (DPC). The chain is built from TRBV6-2 or TRBV6-3 and TRBJ2-5, with TRBD1 matching 8 bases. CDR3 loop: CASSWDRTETQYF. The CDR3 DNA follows: TGTGCCAGCAGTTGGGACAGGACGGAGACCCAGTACTTC.